These 14 T cell receptor beta chains came from one sample sequenced in a study of blood T cell repertoires in COVID-19. Profiled with immunoSEQ multiplex PCR; TCRdb holds only in-frame clones, not every one. This table holds some 100,000 clones, about 77% found once. The sequenced sample consisted of peripheral blood. These receptors were taken from a man aged 65 to 79 with active or convalescent COVID-19.

This sequence joins TRBV7-9 and TRBJ2-7; 8 bases fit TRBD2. J was trimmed by 7 bases and V by 1 base; bases with no gene match: 9. The germline gives CDR1 SEHNR, CDR2 FQNEAQ (reference sequence). This CDR3 region has 15 residues. CDR3 sequence: CASSLGASGWAEQYF. In DNA form, the CDR3 reads TGTGCCAGCAGCTTAGGAGCTAGCGGGTGGGCGGAGCAGTACTTC.

The chain combines TRBV5-1 with TRBJ1-3; D is uncertain. V was cut by 3 bases and J by 0 bases, with 10 bases left in between. Germline V gene data show CDR1 as SGHRS and CDR2 as YFSETQ. The CDR3 is 15 residues long. DNA for the CDR3: TGCGCCAGCAGCTCGGGATCATCCTCTGGAAACACCATATATTTT. It specifies CASSSGSSSGNTIYF.

This CDR3 is CASSQTGLGDGEQYF. CDR3 DNA sequence: TGTGCCAGCAGCCAGACGGGACTAGGGGATGGTGAGCAGTACTTC. The chain is built from TRBV7-8 and TRBJ2-7; 8 nucleotides align to TRBD2. J lost 7 bases, V lost 5 bases, and 13 bases had no gene match. Germline CDR1 SGHVS, CDR2 FQNEAQ. This CDR3 spans 15 amino acids.

V and J are TRBV16 and TRBJ1-1; possible D gene TRBD1, 6 bases. Germline V gene data show CDR1 as KGHSY and CDR2 as FQNENV. The CDR3 has 14 residues. Trimming cost V 1 base and J 5 bases, with 11 bases left between them. For the CDR3, the DNA is TGTGCCAGCAGCCAATTAGGGACATTTACTGAAGCTTTCTTT. It encodes CASSQLGTFTEAFF.

The V gene is TRBV2, the J gene TRBJ2-5; D not resolved. The CDR3 runs 14 residues. V lost 3 bases and J 5 bases, leaving 13 bases between the germline ends. Germline-derived CDR1 and CDR2 are SNHLY and FYNNEI. CDR3 nucleotides: TGTGCCAGCAGTGACGGCATATTGAGGGAGACCCAGTACTTC. As protein: CASSDGILRETQYF.

V is TRBV7-2 and J is TRBJ2-5; a possible D gene is TRBD1 (6 bases). The CDR3 consists of 14 residues. Germline V gene lookup returns CDR1 SGHTA and CDR2 FQGNSA. The V and J ends lost 3 bases and 0 bases respectively, with 8 bases between them. CDR3 sequence reads: CASSFRGYQETQYF. In nucleotides, the CDR3 is TGTGCCAGCAGCTTCAGGGGTTACCAAGAGACCCAGTACTTC.

The CDR3 DNA is TGTGCCAGCACAGCTGCGCGGGAGAGTAGCTATGGCTACACCTTC. Residues: CASTAARESSYGYTF. The chain carries TRBV2 and TRBJ1-2; D gene unclear. V was trimmed by 7 bases and J by 4 bases, leaving 19 bases between them. The CDR3 extends over 15 amino acids. CDR1 and CDR2 from the germline V gene are SNHLY and FYNNEI.

This clone showed up just a few times. The chain combines TRBV5-1 with TRBJ2-3; maybe TRBD2 (6 bases). This CDR3 spans 15 amino acids. Trimming left V 2 bases short and J 5 bases short, with 15 bases between. The germline V gene has CDR1 SGHRS and CDR2 YFSETQ. The CDR3 protein is CASSFSGDRGDTQYF. CDR3 bases: TGCGCCAGCAGCTTCTCGGGAGATAGGGGAGATACGCAGTATTTT.

The chain uses TRBV15 and TRBJ1-1; 7 bases match TRBD1. Germline loops: CDR1 LNHNV, CDR2 YYDKDF (reference sequence). Germline trimming cut 0 bases from V and 5 bases from J; bases unmatched to any gene: 6. The CDR3 covers 15 residues. The CDR3 coding sequence is TGTGCCACCAGCAGAGACCGGACACAGGGGACTGAAGCTTTCTTT. It codes for CATSRDRTQGTEAFF.

This clone was counted a few times. The V gene is TRBV19, the J gene TRBJ1-5, with D unclear. Germline CDR1 LNHDA, CDR2 SQIVND (reference sequence). Trimming pared 3 bases from V and 6 bases from J, leaving 6 bases between. This CDR3 spans 12 amino acids. Here the CDR3 reads CASSIWSQPQHF. The CDR3 DNA follows: TGTGCCAGTAGTATCTGGAGTCAGCCCCAGCATTTT.

V is TRBV2 and J is TRBJ1-4; 8 bases are a match to TRBD1. The trim removed 5 bases at V and 4 bases at J, leaving 6 bases unmatched. Germline V CDR1 and CDR2: SNHLY, FYNNEI. This CDR3 region has 15 residues. The CDR3 DNA reads TGTGCCAGCAGTTGGAACAGGGGGGATAATGAAAAACTGTTTTTT. As protein: CASSWNRGDNEKLFF.

This clone was detected once. The J gene is TRBJ1-3, the V gene TRBV10-3; 7 nucleotides match TRBD1. Germline values: CDR1 ENHRY, CDR2 SYGVKD. The CDR3 consists of 15 residues. Unmatched junction bases numbered 10, after V lost 11 bases and J lost 0 bases. The CDR3 reads CASSGTVNSGNTIYF. The CDR3 DNA reads TGTGCCTCTTCCGGGACAGTAAACTCTGGAAACACCATATATTTT.

This clone was counted a single time. This chain uses TRBV5-1 with TRBJ2-1, with unresolved D. The V and J ends lost 0 bases and 0 bases respectively, with 10 bases between them. The CDR3 covers 16 residues. CDR1 SGHRS and CDR2 YFSETQ come from the germline V gene. The CDR3 region is CASSLDYPSSYNEQFF. The CDR3 nucleotides are TGCGCCAGCAGCTTGGACTACCCGAGCTCCTACAATGAGCAGTTCTTC.

This chain links TRBV25-1 with TRBJ1-4; D may be TRBD1 (5 bases). Deletions cut 3 bases from V and 5 bases from J, with 10 bases between. This CDR3 comprises 14 residues. The germline V gene has CDR1 MGHDK and CDR2 SYGVNS. The CDR3 bases are TGTGCCAGCAGTGATGGGGGGAGGAATGAAAAACTGTTTTTT. Its protein is CASSDGGRNEKLFF.